This entry is about one T cell receptor (beta chain). Its antigen is still unknown. Then a second PCR, running about 6 to 11 cycles, was carried out with a sample-barcoded 5' primer and a J-beta primer mix. Paired-end reads containing CDR3 totaled no fewer than 2.5 million for each sample. TCRdb reprocessed the 5' RACE reads with MiXCR, giving one entry per CDR3 protein. The sample lists approximately 780,000 distinct CDR3 sequences; under 30% were seen once. This sample is drawn from a study of blood T cells in healthy people across ages. A minimum of 5 micrograms of total RNA was extracted per sample. The CDR3 loop spans 14 amino acids. The V and J ends lost 0 bases and 4 bases, in that order; junction bases with no gene match: 3. Per the germline V gene, CDR1 is DFQATT and CDR2 is SNEGSKA (reference sequence). Study findings and constraints: With naive T cell percentage, TCR beta diversity showed a strong correlation. A greater number of naive CD4+ cells and higher diversity distinguished long-lived donors from aged donors.

The sample also formed part of further work on T cells of mothers and their children.

The source is a boy under 18 in good health. The sample taken for sequencing was blood. V and J are TRBV20-1 and TRBJ1-2, with TRBD1 matching over 9 bases. The DNA for the CDR3 is TGCAGTGCTAGAGATCGGGACAGGGCCTATGGCTACACCTTC. Its protein is CSARDRDRAYGYTF.